This is a list of T cell receptor beta chains from one sample in a study of technical replicates of blood from a few donors. Libraries were prepared by immunoSEQ multiplex PCR; TCRdb keeps only in-frame clonotypes and omits some of them. Found here are about 59,000 clones, around 95% of them singletons; the top ten hold about 3.9%. Sequences were obtained from PBMCs. Receptors originate from a human donor in good health. Some clones in this sample may be carry-over from other donors' samples. Both conserved end residues are part of each CDR3. A D gene is named only where the DNA matches it firmly. Where a row states a size, it is once, few, many or the class of an expanded clone; other rows omit it.

d_gene: TRBD2; v_gene: TRBV9; j_gene: TRBJ2-7; abundance: -; CDR3nt: TGTGCCAGCAGCAGGGCGGCTAGCGGGGTCTACGAGCAGTACTTC; CDR3aa: CASSRAASGVYEQYF
d_gene: -; v_gene: TRBV4-1; j_gene: TRBJ2-6; abundance: -; CDR3nt: TGCGCCAGCAGCCAACTAGACAGAAGCTCTGGGGCCAACGTCCTGACTTTC; CDR3aa: CASSQLDRSSGANVLTF
d_gene: TRBD2; v_gene: TRBV2; j_gene: TRBJ2-5; abundance: -; CDR3nt: TGTGCCAGCAGTGATCCTCTAGCGGGATTGCCAGAGACCCAGTACTTC; CDR3aa: CASSDPLAGLPETQYF
d_gene: -; v_gene: TRBV5-1; j_gene: TRBJ1-3; abundance: -; CDR3nt: TGCGCCAGCAGCTTGGAACAGGGCTCTGGAAACACCATATATTTT; CDR3aa: CASSLEQGSGNTIYF
d_gene: -; v_gene: TRBV7-9; j_gene: TRBJ2-5; abundance: -; CDR3nt: TGTGCCAGCAGCCCCCAGGGAGAGACCCAGTACTTC; CDR3aa: CASSPQGETQYF
d_gene: TRBD1; v_gene: TRBV7-2; j_gene: TRBJ1-2; abundance: -; CDR3nt: TGTGCCAGCAGCTGGCGACAGGGTAACTATGGCTACACCTTC; CDR3aa: CASSWRQGNYGYTF
d_gene: -; v_gene: TRBV11-1; j_gene: TRBJ2-3; abundance: -; CDR3nt: TGTGCCAGCAGCTTAACCTGGCGAGGAGATACGCAGTATTTT; CDR3aa: CASSLTWRGDTQYF
d_gene: TRBD2; v_gene: TRBV4-1; j_gene: TRBJ2-1; abundance: -; CDR3nt: TGCGCCAGCAGCCAAGAGTATTTAGCGGGAGCCTACAATGAGCAGTTCTTC; CDR3aa: CASSQEYLAGAYNEQFF
d_gene: TRBD2; v_gene: TRBV7-9; j_gene: TRBJ2-1; abundance: -; CDR3nt: TGTGCCAGCAGCAACAGACTAGCGGGAGGTCAGAATGAGCAGTTCTTC; CDR3aa: CASSNRLAGGQNEQFF
d_gene: TRBD2; v_gene: TRBV18; j_gene: TRBJ2-2; abundance: -; CDR3nt: TGTGCCAGCTCACCAACGGTAGCGGGGAGCACCGGGGAGCTGTTTTTT; CDR3aa: CASSPTVAGSTGELFF
d_gene: TRBD2; v_gene: TRBV7-3; j_gene: TRBJ2-5; abundance: -; CDR3nt: TGTGCCAGCAGCTTACTCAGCGGGGGCCAAGAGGCCCAGTACTTC; CDR3aa: CASSLLSGGQEAQYF
d_gene: TRBD1; v_gene: TRBV5-6; j_gene: TRBJ2-7; abundance: -; CDR3nt: TGTGCCAGCAGCTTGGTCGGGACAGGGGTAGGAGAGCAGTACTTC; CDR3aa: CASSLVGTGVGEQYF
d_gene: TRBD2; v_gene: TRBV2; j_gene: TRBJ2-1; abundance: -; CDR3nt: TGTGCCAGCAGTGATGCGCCTAGCGGGGGGGACGAGCAGTTCTTC; CDR3aa: CASSDAPSGGDEQFF
d_gene: TRBD1; v_gene: TRBV10-3; j_gene: TRBJ2-5; abundance: -; CDR3nt: TGTGCCATCAGTGGGGGACAGGGGGCCTATCAAGAGACCCAGTACTTC; CDR3aa: CAISGGQGAYQETQYF
d_gene: TRBD2; v_gene: TRBV19; j_gene: TRBJ2-3; abundance: -; CDR3nt: TGTGCCAGTAGTACTAGCGGAGGGGTGGATACGCAGTATTTT; CDR3aa: CASSTSGGVDTQYF
d_gene: -; v_gene: TRBV7-2; j_gene: TRBJ1-5; abundance: -; CDR3nt: TGTGCCAGCAGCTATCAACGGAATCAGCCCCAGCATTTT; CDR3aa: CASSYQRNQPQHF
d_gene: -; v_gene: TRBV5-6; j_gene: TRBJ2-1; abundance: -; CDR3nt: TGTGTCAGCAGCAGCTCCGGGAGCCAATACAATGAGCAGTTCTTC; CDR3aa: CVSSSSGSQYNEQFF
d_gene: -; v_gene: TRBV7-9; j_gene: TRBJ2-5; abundance: -; CDR3nt: TGTGCCAGCAGCCTGTCGCGGCCCGAAGAGACCCAGTACTTC; CDR3aa: CASSLSRPEETQYF
d_gene: TRBD2; v_gene: TRBV9; j_gene: TRBJ2-6; abundance: few; CDR3nt: TGTGCCAGCAGCACGGGACTAGCGGGAGGGTCTGGGGCCAACGTCCTGACTTTC; CDR3aa: CASSTGLAGGSGANVLTF
d_gene: TRBD2; v_gene: TRBV7-8; j_gene: TRBJ2-3; abundance: few; CDR3nt: TGTGCCAGCACCACCACGACCCCCTCTAGCGGGAGGACAGATACGCAGTATTTT; CDR3aa: CASTTTTPSSGRTDTQYF
d_gene: TRBD2; v_gene: TRBV6-1; j_gene: TRBJ2-7; abundance: -; CDR3nt: TGTGCCAGCAGTGAAAACCTACTAGCGGGAGGGCTTGAGTACTTC; CDR3aa: CASSENLLAGGLEYF
d_gene: TRBD2; v_gene: TRBV11-3; j_gene: TRBJ2-5; abundance: -; CDR3nt: TGTGCCAGCAGCCCCGGGACTAGCGGGACTGAGACCCAGTACTTC; CDR3aa: CASSPGTSGTETQYF
d_gene: TRBD2; v_gene: TRBV28; j_gene: TRBJ2-1; abundance: -; CDR3nt: TGTGCCAGCATTGCGGGAGGGTCCTACAATGAGCAGTTCTTC; CDR3aa: CASIAGGSYNEQFF
d_gene: -; v_gene: TRBV12-2; j_gene: TRBJ2-1; abundance: -; CDR3nt: TGTGCAAGTCGCTTAGCGCGCCAGGCAGGCTACAATGAGCAGTTCTTC; CDR3aa: CASRLARQAGYNEQFF
d_gene: TRBD1; v_gene: TRBV2; j_gene: TRBJ1-1; abundance: -; CDR3nt: TGTGCCAGCAGCGAAGACAGGGGTGACATGAACACTGAAGCTTTCTTT; CDR3aa: CASSEDRGDMNTEAFF
d_gene: -; v_gene: TRBV30; j_gene: TRBJ2-7; abundance: few; CDR3nt: TGTGCCTGGAGTGAGGGAGGACCCTACGAGCAGTACTTC; CDR3aa: CAWSEGGPYEQYF
d_gene: -; v_gene: TRBV4-1; j_gene: TRBJ2-2; abundance: -; CDR3nt: TGCGCCAGCAGCCAAACCGGACAGAACACCGGGGAGCTGTTTTTT; CDR3aa: CASSQTGQNTGELFF
d_gene: -; v_gene: TRBV9; j_gene: TRBJ2-1; abundance: -; CDR3nt: TGTGCCAGCAGCGTAGGAGGAAACAATGAGCAGTTCTTC; CDR3aa: CASSVGGNNEQFF
d_gene: -; v_gene: TRBV7-2; j_gene: TRBJ1-2; abundance: -; CDR3nt: TGTGCCAGCAGCTTAGGAGATGTGGGGGCCTATGGCTACACCTTC; CDR3aa: CASSLGDVGAYGYTF
d_gene: TRBD2; v_gene: TRBV6-6; j_gene: TRBJ2-2; abundance: -; CDR3nt: TGTGCCAGCAGTTATTCGGGGGGTGACACCGGGGAGCTGTTTTTT; CDR3aa: CASSYSGGDTGELFF
d_gene: TRBD2; v_gene: TRBV15; j_gene: TRBJ2-1; abundance: -; CDR3nt: TGTGCCACCAGCCCCCCTGGTAGCGGGCCACCTATCTCCTACAATGAGCAGTTCTTC; CDR3aa: CATSPPGSGPPISYNEQFF
d_gene: -; v_gene: TRBV4-2; j_gene: TRBJ1-1; abundance: -; CDR3nt: TGTGCCAGCCGCAAACAGGGAAACACTGAAGCTTTCTTT; CDR3aa: CASRKQGNTEAFF
d_gene: TRBD2; v_gene: TRBV5-4; j_gene: TRBJ2-2; abundance: -; CDR3nt: TGTGCCAGCAGCTTGCGGGGGGGCACCGGGGAGCTGTTTTTT; CDR3aa: CASSLRGGTGELFF
d_gene: -; v_gene: TRBV10-3; j_gene: TRBJ1-5; abundance: -; CDR3nt: TGTGCCATCAGTGATAGGGGGACCTCAGCGCATTTT; CDR3aa: CAISDRGTSAHF
d_gene: TRBD1; v_gene: TRBV6-5; j_gene: TRBJ2-2; abundance: -; CDR3nt: TGTGCCAGCAGTTACGGGGGACAGGACGCCGGGGAGCTGTTTTTT; CDR3aa: CASSYGGQDAGELFF
d_gene: TRBD1; v_gene: TRBV7-2; j_gene: TRBJ2-3; abundance: -; CDR3nt: TGTGCCAGCAAGCCAGGGGGCCTTAGCACAGATACGCAGTATTTT; CDR3aa: CASKPGGLSTDTQYF
d_gene: TRBD2; v_gene: TRBV2; j_gene: TRBJ2-1; abundance: -; CDR3nt: TGTGCCAGCAGTGACGCAAGCCCCTTTGGGCGGGGGAAGGACAATGAGCAGTTCTTC; CDR3aa: CASSDASPFGRGKDNEQFF
d_gene: TRBD2; v_gene: TRBV20-1; j_gene: TRBJ2-3; abundance: -; CDR3nt: TGCAGTGCTAGTGGGGGGGGTACGCAGTATTTT; CDR3aa: CSASGGGTQYF
d_gene: TRBD2; v_gene: TRBV7-8; j_gene: TRBJ2-7; abundance: -; CDR3nt: TGTGCCAGCAGCCGCCTTGCGGGAGGCATCTACGAGCAGTACTTC; CDR3aa: CASSRLAGGIYEQYF
d_gene: TRBD2; v_gene: TRBV18; j_gene: TRBJ2-7; abundance: -; CDR3nt: TGTGCCAGCTCACCAACTAGCGGGGGCAACTACGAGCAGTACTTC; CDR3aa: CASSPTSGGNYEQYF
d_gene: -; v_gene: TRBV29-1; j_gene: TRBJ2-5; abundance: -; CDR3nt: TGCAGCGTGGGAATACTAGAGCGGACCCAGTACTTC; CDR3aa: CSVGILERTQYF
d_gene: TRBD2; v_gene: TRBV5-6; j_gene: TRBJ2-1; abundance: -; CDR3nt: TGTGCCAGCAGCAAACCAGGGACTAGCGGGGGCGGTGAGCAGTTCTTC; CDR3aa: CASSKPGTSGGGEQFF
d_gene: TRBD2; v_gene: TRBV6-6; j_gene: TRBJ2-1; abundance: -; CDR3nt: TGTGCCAGCAGCCCCGAGGTAGCGGGGAAGTTCTTC; CDR3aa: CASSPEVAGKFF
d_gene: TRBD2; v_gene: TRBV4-2; j_gene: TRBJ2-7; abundance: -; CDR3nt: TGTGCCAGCAGCCAAGTCGGTGCTAGCGGTTCCTACGAGCAGTACTTC; CDR3aa: CASSQVGASGSYEQYF
d_gene: -; v_gene: TRBV9; j_gene: TRBJ1-1; abundance: -; CDR3nt: TGTGCCAGCAGCGTAGACAGAGCGAACACTGAAGCTTTCTTT; CDR3aa: CASSVDRANTEAFF
d_gene: -; v_gene: TRBV7-8; j_gene: TRBJ2-7; abundance: -; CDR3nt: TGTGCCAGCAGCTTAGGGCTCACCTCCTACGAGCAGTACTTC; CDR3aa: CASSLGLTSYEQYF
d_gene: -; v_gene: TRBV4-1; j_gene: TRBJ2-7; abundance: -; CDR3nt: TGCGCCAGCAGCCAAACTCTCGGGACACCCTCCTACGAGCAGTACTTC; CDR3aa: CASSQTLGTPSYEQYF
d_gene: TRBD2; v_gene: TRBV28; j_gene: TRBJ2-2; abundance: -; CDR3nt: TGTGCCAGCAGTCCCAGTCGTGCGGGAGCCGGGGAGCTGTTTTTT; CDR3aa: CASSPSRAGAGELFF
d_gene: -; v_gene: TRBV21-1; j_gene: TRBJ2-1; abundance: -; CDR3nt: TGTGCCAATCCAGGGACTAGCGGGGGGTGTAATGAGCAGTTCTTC; CDR3aa: CANPGTSGGCNEQFF
d_gene: -; v_gene: TRBV13; j_gene: TRBJ2-7; abundance: once; CDR3nt: TGTGCCAGCAGCTTAGCAGGTTACGAGCAGTACTTC; CDR3aa: CASSLAGYEQYF
d_gene: TRBD1; v_gene: TRBV29-1; j_gene: TRBJ2-7; abundance: -; CDR3nt: TGCAGCGTAGGAAATCAGGGGGCTTACGAGCAGTACTTC; CDR3aa: CSVGNQGAYEQYF
d_gene: TRBD2; v_gene: TRBV4-2; j_gene: TRBJ2-7; abundance: -; CDR3nt: TGTGCCAGCAGCCAAGGACTTAGCGGGGTTTACGAGCAGTACTTC; CDR3aa: CASSQGLSGVYEQYF